What follows describes a single TCR beta chain. These data are taken from a study of control samples from healthy donors and cancer patients. The V end lost 7 bases, the J end lost 1 base, and 10 bases lay between the germline ends. CDR3 size: 13 residues. CDR1 and CDR2 (germline): MNHEY, SVGAGI. The method was immunoSEQ multiplex PCR; TCRdb's version includes in-frame clones alone and lacks a portion of them. Seen here are a few hundred thousand clones, over 75% observed once, and the top ten hold about 6.3%. The chain combines TRBV6-5 with TRBJ2-5, with a possible D match to TRBD1 (6 bases). The sequence derives from a man between 40 and 49 years old with head and neck cancer. Input material: PBMCs. CDR3 in DNA: TGTGCCAGCACCAGGACAGCCCAAGAGACCCAGTACTTC. Translation gives CASTRTAQETQYF.